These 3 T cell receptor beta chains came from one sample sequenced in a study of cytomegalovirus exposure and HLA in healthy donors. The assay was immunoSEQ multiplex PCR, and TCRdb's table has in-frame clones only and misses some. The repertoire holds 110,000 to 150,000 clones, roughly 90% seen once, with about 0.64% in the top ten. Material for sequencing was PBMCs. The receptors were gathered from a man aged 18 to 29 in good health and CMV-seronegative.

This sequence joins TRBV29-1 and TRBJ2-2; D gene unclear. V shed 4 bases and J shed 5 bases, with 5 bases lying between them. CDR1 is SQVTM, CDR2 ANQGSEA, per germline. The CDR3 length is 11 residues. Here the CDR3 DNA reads TGCAGCGTTGCCGGGACCGGGGAGCTGTTTTTT. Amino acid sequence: CSVAGTGELFF.

CDR3 DNA: TGTGCCAGCAGCCACTTACCCCAGGAGGGGATTCCTACTAACTATGGCTACACCTTC. Protein product: CASSHLPQEGIPTNYGYTF. J is TRBJ1-2 and V is TRBV14, with D maybe TRBD1 (5 bases). The CDR3 is 19 amino acids. V dropped 3 bases and J dropped 0 bases, with 23 bases sitting between them. Germline assignment: CDR1 SGHDN and CDR2 FVKESK.

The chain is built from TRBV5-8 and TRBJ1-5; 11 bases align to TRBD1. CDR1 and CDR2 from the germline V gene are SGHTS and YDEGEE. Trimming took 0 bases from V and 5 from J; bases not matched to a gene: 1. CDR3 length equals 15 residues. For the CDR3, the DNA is TGTGCCAGCAGCTTGGGGACAGGGGGCCATCAGCCCCAGCATTTT. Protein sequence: CASSLGTGGHQPQHF.